This TCR beta chain was recovered during a study of vaccination and CD4 T cells after COVID-19. General study points: Convalescent patients' clones that were vaccine-specific were spike mono-reactive in 304 of 307 cases.

The length of the CDR3 is 16 residues. Germline CDR1 SGHTA, CDR2 FQGNSA. Trimming pared 1 base from V and 3 bases from J, leaving 13 bases between. The Oncomine TCR Beta short-read assay sequenced DNA from cultured CD4+ T cells. In TCRdb, the PCR reads were re-called with MiXCR into one record per CDR3 protein. The table records some 9,000 distinct CDR3 sequences, around 70% of them present only once. Note on this clonotype: Its specificity is unknown.

The treatment: roughly ten-day PBMC culture with coronavirus spike peptide pools or control peptides (ViraFEST assay). The clonotype was recovered from a human donor who had recovered from COVID-19. The material sequenced was CD4+ T cells from blood, cultured in vitro. This rearrangement joins TRBV7-2 to TRBJ1-5; unclear D gene. In DNA form, the CDR3 reads TGTGCCAGCAGCTTAGTGGGTGGGTATAACAATCAGCCCCAGCATTTT. Amino acid sequence: CASSLVGGYNNQPQHF.